Described below is a single T cell receptor beta chain sequence and its context. Per the germline V gene, CDR1 is KGHDR and CDR2 is SFDVKD. The CDR3 spans 16 residues. The trim removed 4 bases at V and 5 bases at J, leaving 11 bases unmatched. This sample is drawn from a study of blood T cell repertoires in COVID-19. Whole-study context: The samples span acute and convalescent COVID-19 from the United States, Italy and Spain. PBMCs, B-cell-depleted T cells, or T cells were the source of the cDNA or gDNA that made up the material.

In the original processing: Amplification of reference gene primers was used by the study to estimate nucleated cell counts. This table comes from immunoSEQ multiplex PCR, and its TCRdb copy is limited to in-frame clones, with some not included. That table furnishes V, J and clone size, whereas the DNA furnished D and trimming. Of about 70,000 clones listed, roughly 86% are singletons. The origin of this receptor is a man aged 70 or older with active COVID-19. The V and J genes are TRBV24-1 and TRBJ2-3, with TRBD1 matching 7 bases. The specimen sequenced was peripheral blood. The CDR3 sequence: CATSDPKTGFGDTQYF. CDR3 nucleotide sequence: TGTGCCACCAGTGACCCAAAGACAGGGTTCGGAGATACGCAGTATTTT.